This TCR beta chain originates from a study of cytomegalovirus exposure and HLA in healthy donors (TCRdb year 2017). A note on the overall study: According to an earlier analysis of around 600 of the donors, 150 million to 200 million T cells yielded 117 million unique TCR beta sequences and 276 Gb of sequence data. About 300 gigabases of sequencing data and tens of millions of unique TCR sequences were included in an early release covering about 620 HLA-typed donors. Of the approximately 400 genotyped donors, approximately 80% were placed in the genetic ancestry cluster associated with self-reported Caucasian donors. The study was designed to test whether signatures of past pathogen exposure could be identified by cataloging public T cell receptors. The T cell repertoires of 670 or so subjects were profiled by immunosequencing and related to cytomegalovirus serostatus. Besides the first cohort of more than 650 subjects, a separate validation cohort made up of around 120 different subjects was used. To predict cytomegalovirus infection status, the study combined high-throughput TCR immunosequencing, statistical association of individual TCRs with disease status, and machine learning. In a later analysis, previously published TCR beta repertoires from 666 donors were re-analyzed and high-resolution HLA genotyping was added so that TCR occurrence patterns could be studied. In the later analysis, no new phenotypic data were used to find candidate immune exposures; instead, reliance was placed on TCR beta sequences and their occurrence across donors. In an earlier analysis of a few hundred of the donors, high-throughput TCR beta sequencing was used to judge whether each TCR beta V gene segment behaved as functional or pseudogenic. Donor age, sex, ethnicity and CMV serostatus were compiled alongside the repertoire data. Genome-wide SNP genotypes for about three fifths of the roughly 670 donors were used in a later genetic analysis, which treated that subset as a discovery cohort. All discovery cohort repertoires had been generated on a single sequencing platform. Both class I and class II loci were covered by HLA typing, at four-digit resolution. Typing coverage differed by locus: A, B, C, DRB1 and DQB1 were typed in roughly 629-630 donors, DQA1 in about 560, DPA1 in around 600, and DPB1 in 450 to 490. Roughly five DR-DQ haplotypes were handled as single units for association and clustering because linkage in the cohort was strong. Among 398 genotyped donors of the cohort, an average of around 220,000 unique TCR beta nucleotide sequences was sequenced per donor, of which roughly 17% were non-productive. Study-wide findings and limitations: Because HLA typing was missing for some donors at each locus, association tests included only the typed subset. For the cohort, immune exposure information was limited to CMV serostatus. The classifier was reported to diagnose cytomegalovirus status with high specificity and sensitivity in both the original cohort and the validation cohort. Several of the top co-occurrence clusters appeared to be linked to parvovirus B19, influenza, CMV and Epstein-Barr virus, according to a later analysis. Linkage disequilibrium might explain the correlated functional status among segregating V segments, but an unknown experimental factor could not be excluded. The earlier analysis of fewer than 750 of the donors excluded around 17 rarely observed V segments, including chromosome 9 orphons, because counts were too low. A later analysis found that TCR association rates varied across HLA loci, with DRB1 alleles showing the most associated TCRs and HLA-C alleles the fewest. V-gene and J-gene trimming of TCR beta chains was associated with a missense DCLRE1C variant in a later genetic analysis, and the association was replicated in an independent cohort. According to the authors, the approach could potentially be generalized to other disease states and immunological phenotypes. A group of highly shared sequence variants was considered likely to be a technical artifact of the sequencing pipeline. In a later analysis, HLA-associated TCR beta chains showed more clonal expansion and lower generation probabilities than non-associated chains that were equally common. In a later analysis, most CMV-associated TCR beta chains were found to appear HLA-restricted, with HLA associations seemingly driven largely by CMV exposure. Specific HLA alleles were associated with 15,000 to 20,000 TCR beta sequences at a false discovery rate of 0.05 in a later analysis. In vitro tests confirmed that a few of the cytomegalovirus-associated TCR beta chains recognize cytomegalovirus antigens. A total of about 150 TCR beta chains were listed by the study as associated with cytomegalovirus. In a later genetic analysis, fewer N-insertions in productive TCRs were reported among donors in an Asian-associated ancestry cluster than the 666-donor mean. Some IMGT-functional V segments, including TRBV6-2 and TRBV6-3, could not be told apart with the 87-base-pair reads, so those segments were excluded. An earlier analysis of some 560 of the donors showed that most TCR beta V segments appeared in productive rearrangements either about 87% or about 30% of the time, which broadly matched IMGT annotations. Most TCR sequences were seen in very few donors, while some public TCRs were found in many individuals. Strong co-occurrence of HLA alleles, especially DR and DQ, made assigning TCR associations to individual alleles difficult. Sequencing depth was assumed to be roughly uniform across donors in the presence/absence analyses, though that assumption may not hold. This cohort had only TCR beta chains sequenced, and the lack of alpha or paired-chain data limited which features could be detected. A further reported finding was that TCR beta sequences accurately predicted the HLA-A and HLA-B alleles for most subjects in the first cohort.

Compared with germline, V lacks 5 bases and J lacks 6 bases; bases without a gene match: 8. Reading from cysteine to phenylalanine, the CDR3 counts 15 amino acids. Only CDR3 DNA is held: 45 bases, read in frame from base 1. According to the germline V gene, CDR1 reads SNHLY and CDR2 reads FYNNEI. In total, just over 650 healthy bone marrow donors made up the cohort. Cohort members were all nominally healthy when sampled, although unrecorded immune exposures were likely present. The donor tested CMV seronegative, placing the donor among the roughly 340 seronegative members of the cohort. A peripheral blood sample was collected from each donor, and TCR beta sequencing was performed on peripheral blood mononuclear cells. The Qiagen DNeasy Blood Extraction Kit was used to extract genomic DNA from the blood cell samples. With respect to this clone: Its recognized antigen is unknown. The input lacks base qualities; no much larger clone sits a single base away.

Libraries were built with the immunoSEQ multiplex PCR assay. The multiplex PCR relied on a mix of 60 forward primers for TCR Vbeta segments and 13 reverse primers for TCR Jbeta segments. A multiplex PCR assay on genomic DNA amplified the CDR3 region of rearranged TCR beta genes. The amplified TCR beta libraries were sequenced on the Illumina HiSeq System as 87-base-pair reads. In the original analysis: A later analysis tallied roughly 80 million unique TCR beta chains across the 666 repertoires, and some 10 million of those chains were shared by two or more donors. Raw reads were error-corrected and collapsed into unique sequences with a nearest-neighbor algorithm that merged closely related sequences to remove PCR and sequencing errors. V, D and J gene segments were assigned by aligning CDR3 sequences to IMGT reference sequences. For a sequence to be retained, a match of at least six nucleotides to both a V gene segment and a J gene segment was required. A rearrangement was called productive if the CDR3 had no stop codons and remained in frame with V and J, and every other rearrangement was called non-productive. CDR3 was defined by IMGT convention, running from the second conserved V-encoded cysteine to the conserved J-encoded phenylalanine. The earlier analysis of more than 450 of the donors excluded sequences that lacked an unambiguous match to a single V gene segment. In an earlier analysis of a few hundred of the donors, V segments were called functional above 56.7% productive rearrangements and were called segregating when the between-donor standard deviation exceeded 5%. A statistical classification framework was built to diagnose cytomegalovirus status from the catalog of TCR beta chain sequences. A later analysis assigned V and J genes by comparing TCR nucleotide sequences with IMGT/GENE-DB human TR gene sequences. A later analysis assigned CDR3 sequences and most-parsimonious VDJ recombination scenarios with the TCRdist pipeline. In a later analysis, each TCR beta chain was defined by its CDR3 amino acid sequence together with its V-gene family, and reads lacking a unique V-gene family were excluded. In a later analysis, around 600 highly shared, low-generation-probability nucleotide sequences were removed to address suspected cross-contamination and a sequencing artifact. In a later analysis, a clonal expansion index for each public chain was calculated from normalized within-repertoire ranks of inferred template counts. Generation probabilities in a later analysis came from a VDJ recombination model fitted to out-of-frame rearrangements, and those results were checked against IGoR. A later analysis scored TCR-TCR, TCR-HLA and TCR-CMV co-occurrence with hypergeometric tests, applying a repertoire-size bias correction to TCR pairs. In a later analysis, false discovery rates were estimated by permuting HLA or CMV assignments 20 times. In a later analysis, co-occurring TCRs were grouped using DBSCAN, with TCRdist sequence similarity added in when clustering inside HLA-allele-positive subsets. Repertoires with fewer than 30,000 or more than 120,000 public chains were left out of co-occurrence clustering, as were about 5 repertoires with anomalous nucleotide sharing. TCRdb holds this immuneACCESS table with in-frame rearrangements only. Some clones are missing; in checked studies, unresolved V genes explain under half, and the rest has no known cause. V, J and clone size are those of that table, while D and trimming were read from the DNA. The sample table holds about 190,000 clones, of which roughly three quarters were seen once. The biggest ten clones account for roughly 1.5% of the sample.

This sequence uses TRBV2 and TRBJ1-5; TRBD1 lines up with 9 middle nucleotides. Sequencing used PBMCs. This clonotype was sampled from a woman between 18 and 29 years old in good health and CMV-seronegative. In nucleotides, the sequence is TGTGCCAGCAGTTGGGACAGGGTAAGGGGTCAGCCCCAGCATTTT. Protein translation: CASSWDRVRGQPQHF.